Here is one T cell receptor beta chain with its context. This specimen comes from a study of blood T cell repertoires in COVID-19. About the study: The samples span acute and convalescent COVID-19 from the United States, Italy and Spain. T cells, B-cell-depleted T cells, or PBMCs supplied cDNA or gDNA.

Authors' data handling: Estimates of nucleated cell counts were drawn from the amplification of reference gene primers. Method: immunoSEQ multiplex PCR; TCRdb's copy keeps in-frame clones and lacks some. V, J and clone size are those of that table, while D and trimming were read from the DNA. The profile shows about 68,000 clones, around 82% of them singletons. The CDR3 length is 15 residues. The ends lost 8 bases at V and 4 bases at J; junction bases unmatched: 11. In germline, CDR1 is MNHNY, CDR2 SVGAGI (reference sequence). The sequence was collected from a man aged 50 or older with active COVID-19. This sequence joins TRBV6-6 and TRBJ2-7; 10 bases are shared with TRBD2. Sequenced sample: peripheral blood. The chain's CDR3 is CASGNPLAGVYEQYF. CDR3 sequence (DNA): TGTGCCAGCGGCAACCCTCTAGCGGGGGTATACGAGCAGTACTTC.